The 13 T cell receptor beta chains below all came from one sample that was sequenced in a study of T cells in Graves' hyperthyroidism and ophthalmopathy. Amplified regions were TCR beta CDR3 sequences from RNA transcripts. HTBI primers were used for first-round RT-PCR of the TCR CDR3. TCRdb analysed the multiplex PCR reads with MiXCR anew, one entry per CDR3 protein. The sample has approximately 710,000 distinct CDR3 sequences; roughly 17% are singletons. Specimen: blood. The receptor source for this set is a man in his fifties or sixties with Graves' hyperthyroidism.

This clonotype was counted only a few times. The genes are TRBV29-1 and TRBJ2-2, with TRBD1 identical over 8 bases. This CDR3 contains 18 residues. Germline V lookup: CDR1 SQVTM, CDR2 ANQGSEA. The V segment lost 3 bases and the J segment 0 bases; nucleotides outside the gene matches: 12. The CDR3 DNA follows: TGCAGCGTTGAGAGGGGTGGGGGACAGGTTACGAACACCGGGGAGCTGTTTTTT. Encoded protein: CSVERGGGQVTNTGELFF.

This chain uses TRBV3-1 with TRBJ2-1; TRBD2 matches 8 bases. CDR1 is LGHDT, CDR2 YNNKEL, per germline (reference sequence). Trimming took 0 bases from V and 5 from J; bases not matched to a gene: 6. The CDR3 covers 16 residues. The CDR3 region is CASSQEGAGVHNEQFF. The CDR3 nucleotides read TGTGCCAGCAGCCAAGAAGGAGCGGGAGTGCACAATGAGCAGTTCTTC.

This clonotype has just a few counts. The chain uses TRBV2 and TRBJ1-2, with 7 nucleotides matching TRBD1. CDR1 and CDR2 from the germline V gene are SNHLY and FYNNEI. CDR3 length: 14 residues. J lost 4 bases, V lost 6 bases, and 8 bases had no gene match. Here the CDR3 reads CASRLGAGGYGYTF. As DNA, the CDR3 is TGTGCCAGCAGACTCGGGGCAGGGGGCTATGGCTACACCTTC.

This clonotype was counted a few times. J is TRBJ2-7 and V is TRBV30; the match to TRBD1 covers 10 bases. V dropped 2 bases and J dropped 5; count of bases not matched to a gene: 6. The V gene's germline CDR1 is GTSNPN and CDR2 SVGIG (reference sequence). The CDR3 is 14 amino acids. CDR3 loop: CAWSTGQGYDEQYF. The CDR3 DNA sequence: TGTGCCTGGAGTACGGGACAGGGGTATGACGAGCAGTACTTC.

The CDR3: CASPASGSVIDTQYF. CDR3 coding DNA: TGTGCCAGCCCAGCTAGCGGGAGTGTTATAGATACGCAGTATTTT. The chain recombines TRBV7-2 with TRBJ2-3, with 10 bases lining up with TRBD2. The trim removed 8 bases at V and 5 bases at J, leaving 10 bases unmatched. This CDR3 region has 15 residues. The germline V gene encodes CDR1 SGHTA and CDR2 FQGNSA.

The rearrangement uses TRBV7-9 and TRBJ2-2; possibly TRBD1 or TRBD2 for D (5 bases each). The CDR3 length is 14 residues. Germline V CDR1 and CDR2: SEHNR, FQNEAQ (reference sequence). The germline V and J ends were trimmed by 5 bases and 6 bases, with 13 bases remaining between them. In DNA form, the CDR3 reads TGTGCCAGCAGCCGGGACCCGGCAGCCGGGGAGCTGTTTTTT. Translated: CASSRDPAAGELFF.

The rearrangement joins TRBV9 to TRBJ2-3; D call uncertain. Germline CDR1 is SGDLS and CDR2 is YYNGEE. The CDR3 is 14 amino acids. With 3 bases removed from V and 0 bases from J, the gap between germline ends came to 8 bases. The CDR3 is CASSASPSTDTQYF. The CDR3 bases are TGTGCCAGCAGCGCTAGTCCTAGCACAGATACGCAGTATTTT.

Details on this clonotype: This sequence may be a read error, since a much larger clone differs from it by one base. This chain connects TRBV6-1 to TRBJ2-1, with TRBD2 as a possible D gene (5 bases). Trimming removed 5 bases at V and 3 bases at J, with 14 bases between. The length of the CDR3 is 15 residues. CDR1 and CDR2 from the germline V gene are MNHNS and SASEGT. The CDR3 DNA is TGTGCCAGCAGTCAAGGGAGAGGAAACTACAATGAGCAGTTCTTC. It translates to CASSQGRGNYNEQFF.

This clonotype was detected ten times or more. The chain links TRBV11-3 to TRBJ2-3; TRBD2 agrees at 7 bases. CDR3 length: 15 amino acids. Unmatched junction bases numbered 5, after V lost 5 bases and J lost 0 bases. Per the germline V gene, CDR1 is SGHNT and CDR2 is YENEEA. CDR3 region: CASSPSGVSTDTQYF. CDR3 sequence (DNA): TGTGCCAGCAGCCCAAGCGGGGTTAGCACAGATACGCAGTATTTT.

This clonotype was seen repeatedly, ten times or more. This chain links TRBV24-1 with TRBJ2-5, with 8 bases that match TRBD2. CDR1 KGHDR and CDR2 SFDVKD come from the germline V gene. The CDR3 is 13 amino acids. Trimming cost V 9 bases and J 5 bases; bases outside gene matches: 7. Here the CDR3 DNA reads TGTGCCACCGGAGCGGGAGTTCGGGAGACCCAGTACTTC. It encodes CATGAGVRETQYF.

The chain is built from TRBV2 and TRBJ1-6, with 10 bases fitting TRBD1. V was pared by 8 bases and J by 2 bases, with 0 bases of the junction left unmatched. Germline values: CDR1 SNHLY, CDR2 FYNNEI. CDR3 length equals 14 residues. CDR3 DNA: TGTGCCAGCGACAGGGGGCCCTATAATTCACCCCTCCACTTT. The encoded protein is CASDRGPYNSPLHF.

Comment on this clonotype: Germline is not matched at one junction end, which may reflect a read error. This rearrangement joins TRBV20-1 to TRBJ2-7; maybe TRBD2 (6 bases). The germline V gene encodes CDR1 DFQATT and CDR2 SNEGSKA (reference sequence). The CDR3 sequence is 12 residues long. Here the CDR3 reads CSAGERVREQYF. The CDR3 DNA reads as TGCAGTGCTGGAGAGCGGGTCCGCGAGCAGTACTTC.

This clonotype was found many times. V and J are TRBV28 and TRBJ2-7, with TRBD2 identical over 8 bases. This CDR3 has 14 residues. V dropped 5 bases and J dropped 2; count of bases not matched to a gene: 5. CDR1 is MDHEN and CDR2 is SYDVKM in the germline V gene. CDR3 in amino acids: CASSLGGRTYEQYF. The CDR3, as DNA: TGTGCCAGCAGTCTGGGCGGGAGGACCTACGAGCAGTACTTC.